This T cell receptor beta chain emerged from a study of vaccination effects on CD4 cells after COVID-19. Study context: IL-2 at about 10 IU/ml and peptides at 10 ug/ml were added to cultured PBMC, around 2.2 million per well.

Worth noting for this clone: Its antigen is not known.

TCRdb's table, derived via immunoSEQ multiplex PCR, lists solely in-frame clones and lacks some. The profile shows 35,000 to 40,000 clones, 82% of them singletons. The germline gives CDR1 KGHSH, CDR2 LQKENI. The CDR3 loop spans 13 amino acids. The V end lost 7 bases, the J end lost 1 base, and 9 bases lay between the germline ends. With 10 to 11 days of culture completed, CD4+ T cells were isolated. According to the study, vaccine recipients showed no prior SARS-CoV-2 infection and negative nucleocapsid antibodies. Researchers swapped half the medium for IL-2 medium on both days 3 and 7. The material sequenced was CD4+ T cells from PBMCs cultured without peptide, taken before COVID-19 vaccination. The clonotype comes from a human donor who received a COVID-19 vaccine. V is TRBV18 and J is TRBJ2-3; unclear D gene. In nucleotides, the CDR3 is TGTGCCAGCTTACTGGCAGGCACAGATACGCAGTATTTT. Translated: CASLLAGTDTQYF.